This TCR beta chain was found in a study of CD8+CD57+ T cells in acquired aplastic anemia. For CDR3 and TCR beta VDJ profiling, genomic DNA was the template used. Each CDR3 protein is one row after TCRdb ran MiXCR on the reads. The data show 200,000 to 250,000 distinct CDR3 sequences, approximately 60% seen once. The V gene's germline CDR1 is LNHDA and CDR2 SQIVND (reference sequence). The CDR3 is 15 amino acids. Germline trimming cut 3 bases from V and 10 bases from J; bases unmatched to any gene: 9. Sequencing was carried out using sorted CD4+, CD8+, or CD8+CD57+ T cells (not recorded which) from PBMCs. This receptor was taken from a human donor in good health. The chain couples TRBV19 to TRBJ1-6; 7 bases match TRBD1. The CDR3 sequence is CASSMGQLVGSPLHF. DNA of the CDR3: TGTGCCAGTAGTATGGGACAGCTCGTAGGATCACCCCTCCACTTT.